Presented here are 28 T cell receptor beta chains from one specimen sequenced in a study of blood T cell repertoires in COVID-19. The data were produced by immunoSEQ multiplex PCR, yet TCRdb's version contains in-frame clones alone and is incomplete. This sample has about 310,000 clones; approximately 90% occur once, and the top ten carry approximately 9%. The sequencing input was PBMCs or T cells enriched from blood (not recorded which). The receptors were sampled from a woman aged 18-29 years who had recovered from COVID-19.

V is TRBV7-9 and J is TRBJ1-2, with TRBD1 identical over 7 bases. This CDR3 comprises 16 residues. J lost 1 base, V lost 4 bases, and 9 bases had no gene match. Germline values: CDR1 SEHNR, CDR2 FQNEAQ (reference sequence). In DNA, the CDR3 is TGTGCCAGCAGCTCGGGACAGAAATACTTTAACTATGGCTACACCTTC. Translated: CASSSGQKYFNYGYTF.

This clone was observed a handful of times. The V and J genes are TRBV6-6 and TRBJ1-3; D is undetermined. The CDR3 contains 17 residues. Germline V gene sequence: CDR1 MNHNY, CDR2 SVGAGI (reference sequence). Trimming left V 5 bases short and J 0 bases short, with 17 bases between. The CDR3 spells CASSRAVRQGSGNTIYF. The CDR3 DNA reads TGTGCCAGCAGTCGGGCCGTTCGACAAGGCTCTGGAAACACCATATATTTT.

The chain combines TRBV5-1 with TRBJ2-7; 8 bases are a match to TRBD1. The V segment lost 0 bases and the J segment 2 bases; nucleotides outside the gene matches: 4. The CDR3 is 15 residues long. Per germline, CDR1 SGHRS and CDR2 YFSETQ. CDR3 in amino acids: CASSLVTGGTYEQYF. CDR3 nucleotides: TGCGCCAGCAGCTTGGTAACAGGGGGTACCTACGAGCAGTACTTC. The whole variable domain, remainder taken from reference TRBV5-1 and TRBJ2-7, is KAGVTQTPRYLIKTRGQQVTLSCSPISGHRSVSWYQQTPGQGLQFLFEYFSETQRNKGNFPGRFSGRQFSNSRSEMNVSTLELGDSALYLCASSLVTGGTYEQYFGPGTRLTVT.

J is TRBJ2-7 and V is TRBV21-1; the DNA was not used to check the table's D call, TRBD1. TRBV21-1 is a pseudogene. This CDR3 is built from 15 residues. The CDR3 nucleotides read TGTGCCAGCAGCAAATCGGGACAGGGGATTTACGAGCAGTACTTC. This translates into CASSKSGQGIYEQYF.

The CDR3: CSVVSWQLNTEAFF. CDR3 DNA sequence: TGCAGCGTTGTTTCGTGGCAGTTGAACACTGAAGCTTTCTTT. The chain joins TRBV29-1 to TRBJ1-1, with unresolved D. CDR1 is SQVTM, CDR2 ANQGSEA, per germline. The CDR3 length is 14 residues. Trimming removed 4 bases from V and 0 bases from J, with 12 bases in between.

The J gene is TRBJ1-2, the V gene TRBV19; possible D gene TRBD1, 6 bases. The germline gives CDR1 LNHDA, CDR2 SQIVND (reference sequence). V was cut by 10 bases and J by 8 bases, with 14 bases left in between. CDR3 length: 11 residues. CDR3 residues: CATQGFRGYTF. CDR3 nucleotides: TGTGCCACCCAGGGGTTTCGAGGCTACACCTTC. The full variable domain, completed using reference TRBV19 and TRBJ1-2, is DGGITQSPKYLFRKEGQNVTLSCEQNLNHDAMYWYRQDPGQGLRLIYYSQIVNDFQKGDIAEGYSVSREKKESFPLTVTSAQKNPTAFYLCATQGFRGYTFGSGTRLTVV.

The chain links TRBV3-1 (or the pseudogene TRBV3-2) to TRBJ1-4; perhaps TRBD1 as D (5 bases). The V gene's germline CDR1 is LGHDT and CDR2 YNNKEL (reference sequence). Trimming shortened V by 5 bases and J by 5 bases, and 18 bases separated the two germline ends. CDR3 length: 16 residues. CDR3 protein: CASSLKLKGRNEKLFF. CDR3 DNA sequence: TGTGCCAGCAGCTTAAAGCTTAAGGGGCGGAATGAAAAACTGTTTTTT.

The chain combines TRBV28 with TRBJ2-7; 13 nucleotides align to TRBD2. Germline CDR1 MDHEN, CDR2 SYDVKM. J gave up 2 bases and V 6 bases, and 7 bases lay outside the gene matches. The CDR3 sequence is 16 residues long. Written as DNA, the CDR3 is TGTGCCAGCAGCCTACCGGGACTAGCGGGGACCTACGAGCAGTACTTC. Amino acid sequence: CASSLPGLAGTYEQYF.

The chain recombines TRBV6-5 with TRBJ1-4; a weak D match, TRBD1 (5 bases). The CDR3 has 13 amino acids. V gave up 6 bases and J gave up 8 bases, with 13 bases separating them. The germline V gene has CDR1 MNHEY and CDR2 SVGAGI. The CDR3 is CASRRGTVEKLFF. For the CDR3, the DNA is TGTGCCAGCAGAAGGGGCACCGTGGAAAAACTGTTTTTT.

The rearrangement links TRBV7-6 to TRBJ2-3, with 8 bases matching TRBD2. The ends lost 4 bases at V and 4 bases at J; junction bases unmatched: 7. CDR1 and CDR2 from the germline V gene are SGHVS and FNYEAQ. This CDR3 spans 15 amino acids. The CDR3 loop is CASSSYSGNADTQYF. The CDR3 coding sequence is TGTGCCAGCAGCTCTTATAGCGGGAACGCAGATACGCAGTATTTT.

The rearrangement joins TRBV18 to TRBJ2-7; 10 bases map to TRBD2. V dropped 3 bases and J dropped 3; count of bases not matched to a gene: 5. Germline V lookup: CDR1 KGHSH, CDR2 LQKENI. The CDR3 runs to 15 residues. The CDR3 loop reads CASSPRAGGLYEQYF. The CDR3, as DNA: TGTGCCAGCTCACCCCGAGCGGGAGGGCTCTACGAGCAGTACTTC.

J is TRBJ1-6 and V is TRBV11-1; 7 bases align to TRBD1. The CDR3 is 16 residues long. Germline CDR1 SGHAT, CDR2 FQDESV (reference sequence). Unmatched junction bases numbered 5, after V lost 3 bases and J lost 3 bases. The CDR3 DNA follows: TGTGCCAGCAGCTTGGGACAGAAAGACTATAATTCACCCCTCCACTTT. Translating it yields CASSLGQKDYNSPLHF.

V is TRBV7-2 and J is TRBJ2-1, with 10 nucleotides matching TRBD2. The CDR3 has 16 amino acids. Trimming took 6 bases from V and 4 from J; bases not matched to a gene: 9. Germline V gene lookup returns CDR1 SGHTA and CDR2 FQGNSA. Here the CDR3 reads CASSLPRTSGYNEQFF. For the CDR3, the DNA is TGTGCCAGCAGTTTACCCCGGACTAGCGGTTACAATGAGCAGTTCTTC.

The chain is built from TRBV7-2 and TRBJ1-5; D gene uncertain. The V gene lost 4 bases and the J gene lost 7 bases, with 11 bases spanning the gap. The CDR3 has 13 residues. The germline V gene encodes CDR1 SGHTA and CDR2 FQGNSA. CDR3 amino acids: CASSSQGRQPQHF. CDR3 nucleotides: TGTGCCAGCAGCTCACAAGGGAGGCAGCCCCAGCATTTT.

This clone was seen a single time. CDR3 sequence (DNA): TGCGCCAGCAGCCAGGGGATTAACACTGAAGCTTTCTTT. The encoded protein is CASSQGINTEAFF. The rearrangement joins TRBV5-1 to TRBJ1-1, with a possible D match to TRBD1 (6 bases). There are 13 residues in the CDR3. V was cut by 4 bases and J by 2 bases, with 9 bases left in between. Germline V gene sequence: CDR1 SGHRS, CDR2 YFSETQ.

The gene calls are TRBV19 and TRBJ1-1; 8 bases fit TRBD1. The CDR3 is 15 residues long. V was clipped by 9 bases and J by 0 bases; unmatched bases: 9. From germline, CDR1 is LNHDA and CDR2 SQIVND (reference sequence). CDR3 residues: CASAPQGGLNTEAFF. CDR3 DNA: TGTGCCAGCGCCCCACAGGGGGGCCTGAACACTGAAGCTTTCTTT.

This sequence joins TRBV5-1 and TRBJ1-5; D not resolved. This CDR3 region has 20 residues. The germline CDR1 and CDR2 sequences are SGHRS and YFSETQ. V was cut by 0 bases and J by 5 bases, with 27 bases left in between. The CDR3: CASSLELTSLPKERDQPQHF. CDR3 bases: TGCGCCAGCAGCTTGGAACTGACCTCACTACCTAAGGAGAGGGATCAGCCCCAGCATTTT.

In its sample, this clone was seen once. This chain connects TRBV13 to TRBJ1-4; 8 positions match TRBD1. Germline V gives CDR1 PRHDT, CDR2 FYEKMQ (reference sequence). The junction had 1 base not matched to a gene; V was cut back by 4 bases and J by 6 bases. The CDR3 has 13 residues. The CDR3 spells CASSWGQDEKLFF. The CDR3 DNA reads as TGTGCCAGCAGCTGGGGACAGGATGAAAAACTGTTTTTT.

This clone is a singleton in its sample. The chain recombines TRBV19 with TRBJ2-7; TRBD1 matches at 10 bases. The CDR3 extends over 15 amino acids. CDR1 is LNHDA, CDR2 SQIVND, per germline (reference sequence). V was clipped by 4 bases and J by 4 bases; unmatched bases: 7. As DNA, the CDR3 is TGTGCCAGTAGTACTCAGGACAGGGGGAGTTACGAGCAGTACTTC. This sequence encodes CASSTQDRGSYEQYF.

V usage is TRBV27 and J usage is TRBJ1-6; D gene ambiguous. This CDR3 contains 16 residues. Per the germline V gene, CDR1 is MNHEY and CDR2 is SMNVEV (reference sequence). Trimming took 0 bases from V and 0 from J, leaving 6 bases between them. Written as DNA, the CDR3 is TGTGCCAGCAGTTTATCGGCGGACTCCTATAATTCACCCCTCCACTTT. This codes for CASSLSADSYNSPLHF.

V and J are TRBV2 and TRBJ1-6, with a possible D match to TRBD1 (5 bases). The germline V and J ends were trimmed by 3 bases and 10 bases, with 10 bases remaining between them. From germline, CDR1 is SNHLY and CDR2 FYNNEI. The CDR3 is made up of 13 amino acids. Here the CDR3 DNA reads TGTGCCAGCAGTGACAGGGTAGGCTCACCCCTCCACTTT. Residues: CASSDRVGSPLHF.

The V and J genes are TRBV29-1 and TRBJ2-7; the D is unclear. Germline V gives CDR1 SQVTM, CDR2 ANQGSEA. V was trimmed by 6 bases and J by 2 bases, leaving 8 bases between them. The CDR3 extends over 11 amino acids. The CDR3 sequence: CSVLTPYEQYF. In nucleotides, the CDR3 is TGCAGCGTCCTGACACCCTACGAGCAGTACTTC.

The gene calls are TRBV13 and TRBJ1-4; tentative D call: TRBD1 (5 bases). This CDR3 has 15 residues. Germline V lookup: CDR1 PRHDT, CDR2 FYEKMQ (reference sequence). The germline V and J ends were trimmed by 7 bases and 6 bases, with 18 bases remaining between them. Written as DNA, the CDR3 is TGTGCCAGCACCGCTCGGGGACGGGGGGATGAAAAACTGTTTTTT. Protein: CASTARGRGDEKLFF.

The chain has TRBV27 and TRBJ1-6; perhaps TRBD1 as D (6 bases). Between the trimmed V and J ends, which lost 6 bases and 9 bases, there was a span of 12 bases. CDR3 length equals 13 residues. Germline V gene lookup returns CDR1 MNHEY and CDR2 SMNVEV (reference sequence). The CDR3 bases are TGTGCCAGCAGCCCGGACAGCCGTTCACCCCTCCACTTT. Translating gives CASSPDSRSPLHF.

About this clone: Different DNA sequences within this sample yield the same CDR3. The chain is built from TRBV5-1 and TRBJ1-1; the D gene is possibly TRBD1 (6 bases). Germline V gene lookup returns CDR1 SGHRS and CDR2 YFSETQ. The length of the CDR3 is 13 residues. V gave up 4 bases and J gave up 2 bases, with 9 bases separating them. The CDR3 protein is CASSPQGNTEAFF. CDR3 nucleotides: TGCGCCAGCAGCCCACAGGGTAACACTGAAGCTTTCTTT.

The chain carries TRBV19 and TRBJ1-1; the match to TRBD1 covers 8 bases. The CDR3 covers 14 residues. V lost 5 bases and J lost 1; bases outside the gene matches: 3. Germline assignment: CDR1 LNHDA and CDR2 SQIVND (reference sequence). The CDR3 DNA reads TGTGCCAGTAGTCGACAGGGGTGGAACACTGAAGCTTTCTTT. Its protein is CASSRQGWNTEAFF.

V and J are TRBV21-1 and TRBJ2-7; TRBD1 is the table's D call and was not checked against the DNA. TRBV21-1 is listed as a pseudogene. The CDR3 is made up of 17 amino acids. The CDR3 DNA sequence: TGTGCCAGCAGCAAAATGGTGGACAGGGGACTATCCTACGAGCAGTACTTC. Amino acid sequence: CASSKMVDRGLSYEQYF.

This chain joins TRBV4-3 and TRBJ1-2; a weak D match, TRBD1 (5 bases). Trimming stripped 1 base from V and 6 bases from J, with 27 bases between. CDR1 and CDR2 (germline): LGHNA, YSLEER. The CDR3 is 19 residues long. Here the CDR3 reads CASSQGAPGPGPGGNGYTF. DNA for the CDR3: TGCGCCAGCAGCCAAGGGGCCCCTGGCCCGGGACCCGGAGGGAATGGCTACACCTTC.